This paragraph reports one TCR beta chain. The record originates from a study of blood T cell repertoires in COVID-19. Across the whole study: Donors in the United States, Italy and Spain gave samples during acute or convalescent COVID-19. PBMCs, B-cell-depleted T cells, or T cells were the source of the cDNA or gDNA that made up the material.

Original analysis: Estimates of nucleated cell counts were drawn from the amplification of reference gene primers. Sequencing used immunoSEQ multiplex PCR; TCRdb keeps in-frame clones, though not all of them. The D gene and trimming were derived from the DNA, and the V and J assignments and clone size from that table. The sample has 65,000 or so clones; 70% to 85% are singletons. Per the germline V gene, CDR1 is MNHEY and CDR2 is SVGAGI. V gave up 0 bases and J gave up 3 bases; unmatched junction bases: 4. This CDR3 comprises 15 residues. The receptor comes from a man aged 60 to 69 with acute or convalescent COVID-19. What was sequenced was peripheral blood. The chain combines TRBV6-5 with TRBJ2-5, with TRBD2 identical over 7 bases. The CDR3 is CASSYSIGREETQYF. CDR3 bases: TGTGCCAGCAGTTACTCGATAGGGAGGGAAGAGACCCAGTACTTC.